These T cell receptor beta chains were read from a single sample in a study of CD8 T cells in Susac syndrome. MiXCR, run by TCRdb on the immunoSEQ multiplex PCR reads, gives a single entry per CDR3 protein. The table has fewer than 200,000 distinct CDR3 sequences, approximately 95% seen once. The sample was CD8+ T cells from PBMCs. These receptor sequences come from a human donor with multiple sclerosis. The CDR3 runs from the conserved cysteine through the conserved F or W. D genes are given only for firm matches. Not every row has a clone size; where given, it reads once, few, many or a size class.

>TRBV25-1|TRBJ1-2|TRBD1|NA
CATPAGTGGNYGYTF
TGTGCCACCCCTGCTGGGACAGGGGGGAACTATGGCTACACCTTC
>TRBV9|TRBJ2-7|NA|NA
CASSGIGVEQYF
TGTGCCAGCAGCGGAATAGGGGTGGAGCAGTACTTC
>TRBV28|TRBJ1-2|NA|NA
CASKDQGRDGYTF
TGTGCCAGCAAAGATCAGGGCCGGGATGGCTACACCTTC
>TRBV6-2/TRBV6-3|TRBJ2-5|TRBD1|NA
CASRSGQAQYF
TGTGCCAGCAGGAGTGGACAGGCCCAGTACTTC
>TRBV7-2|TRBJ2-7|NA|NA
CASTPNSYEQYF
TGTGCCAGCACCCCCAACAGCTACGAGCAGTACTTC
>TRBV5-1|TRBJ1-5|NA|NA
CASSPTGSQPQHF
TGCGCCAGCAGTCCGACAGGAAGTCAGCCCCAGCATTTT
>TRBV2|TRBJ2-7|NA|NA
CASTGNGYEQYF
TGTGCCAGCACAGGGAACGGCTACGAGCAGTACTTC
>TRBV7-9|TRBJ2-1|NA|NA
CASSFADSRNEQFF
TGTGCCAGCAGCTTTGCCGACTCGCGTAATGAGCAGTTCTTC
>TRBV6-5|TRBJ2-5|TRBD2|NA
CASSYETSGSQETQYF
TGTGCCAGCAGTTACGAGACTAGCGGGAGCCAAGAGACCCAGTACTTC
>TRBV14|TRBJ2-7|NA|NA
CASSQGTVAEQYF
TGTGCCAGCAGCCAAGGGACAGTTGCCGAGCAGTACTTC
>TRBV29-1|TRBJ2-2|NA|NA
CSVPVDTGELFF
TGCAGCGTACCCGTTGACACCGGGGAGCTGTTTTTT
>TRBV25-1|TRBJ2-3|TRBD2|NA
CASSEGTTSTDTQYF
TGTGCCAGCAGTGAAGGGACTACAAGCACAGATACGCAGTATTTT
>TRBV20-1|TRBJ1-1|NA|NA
CSAREAPEAFF
TGCAGTGCCAGGGAGGCTCCTGAAGCTTTCTTT
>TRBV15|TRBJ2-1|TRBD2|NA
CATKGRLAGGGSGNEQFF
TGTGCCACCAAAGGCCGACTTGCGGGAGGCGGGAGTGGTAATGAGCAGTTCTTC
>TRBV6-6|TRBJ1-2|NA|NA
CASSKRDYGYTF
TGTGCCAGCAGCAAAAGGGACTATGGCTACACCTTC
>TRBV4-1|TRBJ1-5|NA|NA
CASSLSGSGNQPQHF
TGCGCCAGCAGCCTATCAGGGTCTGGCAATCAGCCCCAGCATTTT
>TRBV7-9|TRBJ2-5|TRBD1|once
CAIMGTGIQETQYF
TGTGCCATCATGGGGACAGGCATCCAAGAGACCCAGTACTTC
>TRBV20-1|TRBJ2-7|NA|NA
CSAREEGSKGGVGVEQYF
TGCAGTGCTAGAGAAGAGGGGAGTAAGGGGGGTGTTGGCGTCGAGCAGTACTTC
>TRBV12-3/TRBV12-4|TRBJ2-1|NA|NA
CASRMANEQFF
TGTGCCAGCAGGATGGCGAATGAGCAGTTCTTC
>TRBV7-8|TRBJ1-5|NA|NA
CASSLERTNQPQHF
TGTGCCAGCAGCTTAGAACGGACCAATCAGCCCCAGCATTTT
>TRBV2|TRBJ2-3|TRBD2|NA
CASSETSGRPGDTQYF
TGTGCCAGCAGTGAAACTAGCGGGAGACCGGGAGATACGCAGTATTTT
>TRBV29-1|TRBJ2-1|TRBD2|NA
CSVSGRGLNEQFF
TGCAGCGTAAGCGGGAGGGGGCTCAATGAGCAGTTCTTC
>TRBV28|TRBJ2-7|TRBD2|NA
CASSLGLRTSVSYEQYF
TGTGCCAGCAGTTTAGGTCTGAGGACTAGCGTGTCCTACGAGCAGTACTTC
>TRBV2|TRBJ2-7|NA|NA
CASRDGQYF
TGTGCCAGCAGGGACGGTCAGTACTTC
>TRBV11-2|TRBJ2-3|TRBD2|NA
CASSHSRLAGGLHTDTQYF
TGTGCCAGCAGCCATTCCCGACTAGCGGGCGGGTTACACACAGATACGCAGTATTTT
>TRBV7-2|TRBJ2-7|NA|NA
CASSPKTFYEQYF
TGTGCCAGCAGCCCTAAGACGTTTTACGAGCAGTACTTC
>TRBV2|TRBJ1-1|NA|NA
CASSDQGGKGEAFF
TGTGCCAGCAGTGACCAGGGTGGCAAGGGTGAAGCTTTCTTT
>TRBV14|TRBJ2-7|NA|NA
CASSQKDSEQYF
TGTGCCAGCAGCCAAAAGGACAGCGAGCAGTACTTC
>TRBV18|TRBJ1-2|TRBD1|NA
CASSPGSRDRSYTF
TGTGCCAGCTCACCAGGGTCGCGGGACAGGAGCTACACCTTC
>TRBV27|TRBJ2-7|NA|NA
CASSPGSTYEQYF
TGTGCCAGCAGTCCCGGGTCGACCTACGAGCAGTACTTC
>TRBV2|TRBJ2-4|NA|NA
CASSEANGILGLPF
TGTGCCAGCAGTGAAGCAAACGGGATCCTAGGTCTCCCCTTC